This T cell receptor (beta chain) was documented in a study of tumor-infiltrating lymphocytes in primary liver carcinoma. Study overall: Staging of the tumors gave T1-T3 N0M0, with widths of about 4.2 to 11 cm.

As concerns this clonotype: Its antigen is unidentified. No conserved phenylalanine or tryptophan ends this CDR3, so it is likely a read error.

From approximately 490 ng total RNA, TCR beta cDNA was generated with a primer in the constant region. Employing slightly modified ARM-PCR, three nested multiplex PCR rounds were run, and these gave rise to the TCR beta libraries. Forward primers for TRBV1-TRBV30 and a C-beta reverse primer served the first two PCR rounds, at around 9 cycles each. TCRdb redid the calling of the multiplex PCR reads with MiXCR, one entry per CDR3 protein. The sample lists roughly 120,000 distinct CDR3 sequences, 55% to 75% occurring once. Between roughly 20 and 31 mg of unsorted bulk tissue served as the source from which RNA and DNA were co-extracted. In every tumor sample, viable tumor cells made up over 75%. Germline-derived CDR1 and CDR2 are SQVTM and ANQGSEA. V lost 6 bases to trimming and J lost 4 bases, with 15 bases between them. The CDR3 extends over 13 amino acids. Findings and limits, study-wide: Paired tumor-adjacent and tumor-blood samples overlapped less than tumor region pairs did.

The rearrangement joins TRBV29-1 to TRBJ1-1, with D tentatively TRBD1 (6 bases). The sequence was obtained from a woman between 55 and 75 years old with primary liver carcinoma and hepatitis B virus infection. The sample consisted of liver tumor tissue from sampling region 3. As to subset: tumor region T3, left-lateral pole. For the CDR3, the DNA is TGCAGCGTCAGGGATAGGGGGGGCACTGAAGCTTTCGTT. Residues: CSVRDRGGTEAFV.